Here is one T cell receptor (beta chain) with its context. CDR3 length: 15 residues. With 7 bases clipped from V and 5 bases from J, the junction kept 11 bases outside the gene matches. CDR1 is LNHDA and CDR2 is SQIVND in the germline V gene (reference sequence). Amplified TCR beta CDR3 regions derived from RNA transcripts. HTBI primers were used for first-round RT-PCR of the TCR CDR3. TCRdb processed the multiplex PCR reads anew with MiXCR; each CDR3 protein has one entry. The profile covers hundreds of thousands of distinct CDR3 sequences, with about 25% appearing a single time and about 70% taken by the ten largest. The data were obtained in a study of T cells in Graves' hyperthyroidism and ophthalmopathy.

This sequence originates from a man aged 45-60 years with Graves' hyperthyroidism. This chain connects TRBV19 to TRBJ2-5, with 9 bases matching TRBD1. The sequencing sample was made of blood. The CDR3 nucleotides are TGTGCCAGTAACCATGGGACAGGGAAGGCGGAGACCCAGTACTTC. Protein sequence: CASNHGTGKAETQYF.